One sample yielded the 5 T cell receptor beta chains listed below, sequenced in a study of blood T cell repertoires in COVID-19 (TCRdb year 2020). The library was generated by the immunoSEQ multiplex PCR assay. TCRdb provides this immuneACCESS table in a form limited to in-frame rearrangements. Some clones are lacking; in checked studies, under half of them reflect an unresolved V gene, and why the rest are absent is not known. Counted in this sample were around 65,000 clones; just under 85% of them appeared once. Roughly 5% of the sample is taken by the ten largest. Sequencing input: peripheral blood. Every receptor here comes from a man in his 70s with acute or convalescent COVID-19.

In its sample, this clone is medium-sized (0.01 to 0.1%). This chain connects TRBV4-2 to TRBJ2-7; D is possibly TRBD2 (5 bases). Trimming shortened V by 0 bases and J by 2 bases, and 17 bases separated the two germline ends. Looked up from germline, CDR1 is LGHNA and CDR2 is YNFKEQ. This CDR3 comprises 17 residues. The CDR3: CASSQESGWEIPYEQYF. Here the CDR3 DNA reads TGTGCCAGCAGCCAAGAGAGCGGCTGGGAAATCCCCTACGAGCAGTACTTC.

The chain has TRBV6-5 and TRBJ2-3; possibly TRBD2 for D (6 bases). Germline V lookup: CDR1 MNHEY, CDR2 SVGAGI. The CDR3 consists of 16 residues. The V and J ends lost 2 bases and 6 bases respectively, with 18 bases between them. The CDR3 DNA reads TGTGCCAGCAGTTACGATGGGATGGCAGGAGGGGATACGCAGTATTTT. Residues: CASSYDGMAGGDTQYF.

J is TRBJ2-1 and V is TRBV5-4; 11 bases map to TRBD2. The CDR3 is 15 residues long. Germline V gene data show CDR1 as SGHNT and CDR2 as YYREEE (reference sequence). Trimming removed 0 bases from V and 6 bases from J; junction bases left unmatched: 2. The CDR3 loop is CASSLASGGTNEQFF. The CDR3 DNA is TGTGCCAGCAGCTTGGCTAGCGGGGGGACCAATGAGCAGTTCTTC.

This chain joins TRBV7-9 and TRBJ1-5, with D unclear. Trimming shortened V by 1 base and J by 7 bases, and 14 bases separated the two germline ends. The CDR3 extends over 15 amino acids. The V gene's germline CDR1 is SEHNR and CDR2 FQNEAQ (reference sequence). The CDR3 DNA follows: TGTGCCAGCAGCTTAGGTTGGGGTAGGGAGCAGCCCCAGCATTTT. Its protein product is CASSLGWGREQPQHF.

The CDR3 reads CASSDRGNTEAFF. In DNA, the CDR3 is TGTGCCAGCAGTGACCGGGGGAACACTGAAGCTTTCTTT. The J gene is TRBJ1-1, the V gene TRBV6-4; D gene uncertain. The CDR3 spans 13 residues. Germline-derived CDR1 and CDR2 are MRHNA and SNTAGT. Trimming removed 2 bases from V and 1 base from J, with 5 bases in between.